Below are 3 T cell receptor beta chains sequenced from a single sample in a study of regulatory T cells in long-lasting Graves disease. As to time point: persistent/refractory GD, antithyroid drugs over 5 years with positive TRAb. Extracted PBMC RNA gave rise to the TCR library. Building the TCR beta libraries relied on iRepertoire HTBI primers, and CDR3 regions underwent Arm-PCR. TCRdb called the multiplex PCR reads again in MiXCR, with one record for every CDR3 protein. The sample records about 290,000 distinct CDR3 sequences, around 23% being singletons. The sample was peripheral blood mononuclear cells (PBMCs), taken when the disease was refractory, from a patient treated with antithyroid drugs. Receptor source: a female donor with Graves disease.

This clonotype was seen a handful of times. The V gene is TRBV18, the J gene TRBJ1-1, with D possibly TRBD1 on 6 matching bases. The CDR3 is 15 residues long. The germline V gene encodes CDR1 KGHSH and CDR2 LQKENI. With 4 bases removed from V and 1 base from J, the gap between germline ends came to 13 bases. CDR3 residues: CASSLWDIQNTEAFF. As DNA, the CDR3 is TGTGCCAGCTCACTCTGGGACATACAGAACACTGAAGCTTTCTTT.

The chain has TRBV7-3 and TRBJ2-5, with TRBD2 matching over 14 bases. The CDR3 contains 19 residues. The V and J ends lost 5 bases and 1 base, in that order; junction bases with no gene match: 12. CDR1 SGHTA and CDR2 FQGTGA come from the germline V gene. In DNA, the CDR3 is TGTGCCAGCAGCCGTTTGACTAGCGGGAGGGCCGGGTGCCAAGAGACCCAGTACTTC. It specifies CASSRLTSGRAGCQETQYF.

J is TRBJ1-5 and V is TRBV10-3; D not certain. The germline V gene encodes CDR1 ENHRY and CDR2 SYGVKD. The CDR3 is 14 amino acids. The germline V and J ends were trimmed by 0 bases and 7 bases, with 10 bases remaining between them. The CDR3 protein is CAISESWSGQPQHF. In nucleotides, the CDR3 is TGTGCCATCAGTGAGTCCTGGAGCGGACAGCCCCAGCATTTT.